Listed below are T cell receptor beta chains from one sample, sequenced in a study of identical twins. One entry per CDR3 protein, called by TCRdb with MiXCR from the 5' RACE reads. The sample lists about 290,000 distinct CDR3 sequences, roughly 10% occurring once. Another study also made use of these data, one on yellow fever vaccine responses in identical twins.

The sequencing input was CD8+ T cells sorted from blood. The receptors were sampled from a woman younger than 30 in good health. The CDR3 runs from the conserved cysteine through the conserved F or W. D genes are given only for firm matches. Size is stated for part of the rows, as once, few or many counts, or as a class when the clone is expanded.

size	V	D	J	CDR3	DNA
NA	TRBV29-1	NA	TRBJ2-3	CSVEIQGGVTDTQYF	TGCAGCGTTGAAATACAGGGGGGGGTGACAGATACGCAGTATTTT
once	TRBV4-2	TRBD2	TRBJ2-1	CASSRIAGGLNEQFF	TGTGCCAGCAGCCGCATAGCGGGGGGGCTGAATGAGCAGTTCTTC
many	TRBV27	NA	TRBJ2-5	CASSMDLQETQYF	TGTGCCAGCAGCATGGACTTGCAAGAGACCCAGTACTTC
few	TRBV27	NA	TRBJ2-7	CASSYGGATYEQYF	TGTGCCAGCAGTTACGGGGGAGCGACCTACGAGCAGTACTTC
few	TRBV7-3	TRBD1	TRBJ2-6	CASSLQGAISGANVLTF	TGTGCCAGCAGCCTACAGGGGGCCATCTCTGGGGCCAACGTCCTGACTTTC
many	TRBV5-1	NA	TRBJ2-3	CASRPDSSHTDTQYF	TGCGCCAGCAGGCCGGACAGCTCCCACACAGATACGCAGTATTTT
many	TRBV29-1	NA	TRBJ2-1	CSVEGRHNEQFF	TGCAGCGTTGAAGGGCGGCACAATGAGCAGTTCTTC
few	TRBV5-1	NA	TRBJ2-5	CASSPGGGPLETQYF	TGCGCCAGCAGCCCAGGGGGGGGTCCCCTAGAGACCCAGTACTTC
many	TRBV12-3/TRBV12-4	TRBD2	TRBJ2-7	CASSTATSRDREQYF	TGTGCCAGCAGTACCGCGACTAGCAGGGATCGCGAGCAGTACTTC
few	TRBV19	NA	TRBJ2-1	CASSIGPYNEQFF	TGTGCCAGTAGTATAGGTCCCTACAATGAGCAGTTCTTC
few	TRBV7-9	NA	TRBJ1-6	CASSPRGVTDSPLHF	TGTGCCAGCAGCCCTAGGGGGGTGACGGATTCACCCCTCCACTTT
NA	TRBV7-9	NA	TRBJ2-2	CASSSTLDRGGELFF	TGTGCCAGCAGCTCAACTTTAGACCGGGGCGGGGAGCTGTTTTTT
many	TRBV7-9	NA	TRBJ2-7	CASSHEGNSYEQYF	TGTGCCAGCAGCCACGAGGGGAATTCCTACGAGCAGTACTTC
many	TRBV5-1	NA	TRBJ2-7	CASSLELNYEQYF	TGCGCCAGCAGCTTGGAACTGAACTACGAGCAGTACTTC
NA	TRBV4-1	TRBD1	TRBJ2-7	CASSGRTGISYEQYF	TGCGCCAGCAGCGGACGGACAGGGATCTCCTACGAGCAGTACTTC
many	TRBV5-6	NA	TRBJ2-7	CASSFVNEQYF	TGTGCCAGCAGCTTCGTCAACGAGCAGTACTTC
NA	TRBV25-1	TRBD2	TRBJ2-2	CASSSTRTSGRGTGELFF	TGTGCCAGCAGTTCAACCCGGACTAGCGGGAGAGGTACCGGGGAGCTGTTTTTT
NA	TRBV5-1	NA	TRBJ2-7	CASSLGGPPYEQYF	TGCGCCAGCAGCTTGGGAGGGCCCCCCTACGAGCAGTACTTC
few	TRBV29-1	NA	TRBJ1-6	CSVGVYNSPLHF	TGCAGCGTTGGTGTGTATAATTCACCCCTCCACTTT
NA	TRBV27	NA	TRBJ1-2	CASSLSIGGDYGYTF	TGTGCCAGCAGTTTATCGATAGGGGGAGACTATGGCTACACCTTC
NA	TRBV6-2/TRBV6-3	NA	TRBJ2-1	CASSSITGNEQFF	TGTGCCAGCAGTTCAATTACAGGGAACGAGCAGTTCTTC
NA	TRBV2	NA	TRBJ2-7	CASTGTLAYEQYF	TGTGCCAGCACAGGGACACTAGCCTACGAGCAGTACTTC
many	TRBV7-9	NA	TRBJ2-3	CASSLGRPSTDTQYF	TGTGCCAGCAGCTTAGGGCGGCCTAGCACAGATACGCAGTATTTT
NA	TRBV4-1	TRBD2	TRBJ2-3	CASSQTNSGGRPEDTQYF	TGCGCCAGCAGCCAAACGAATAGCGGGGGGCGCCCCGAAGATACGCAGTATTTT
few	TRBV29-1	TRBD2	TRBJ2-3	CSGMGLANTDTQYF	TGCAGCGGCATGGGACTAGCGAACACAGATACGCAGTATTTT
NA	TRBV30	NA	TRBJ2-7	CAWSVTPDEQYF	TGTGCCTGGAGTGTAACCCCAGACGAGCAGTACTTC
NA	TRBV7-9	TRBD2	TRBJ2-7	CASSAASGGAYEQYF	TGTGCCAGCAGCGCAGCTAGCGGGGGGGCCTACGAGCAGTACTTC
NA	TRBV14	TRBD1	TRBJ2-7	CASSHRNGTGAYEQYF	TGTGCCAGCAGCCACAGAAACGGGACAGGGGCCTACGAGCAGTACTTC
few	TRBV14	TRBD1	TRBJ2-1	CASSQTGPNNEQFF	TGTGCCAGCAGCCAGACAGGGCCGAACAATGAGCAGTTCTTC
many	TRBV12-3/TRBV12-4	NA	TRBJ1-1	CASSFFGESSNTEAFF	TGTGCCAGCAGTTTTTTCGGGGAATCTTCGAACACTGAAGCTTTCTTT
many	TRBV12-3/TRBV12-4	NA	TRBJ2-7	CASNTGTLRGQYF	TGTGCCAGCAATACAGGGACCCTACGAGGGCAGTACTTC